This T cell receptor (beta chain) was identified in a study of CD8+CD57+ T cells in acquired aplastic anemia. Whole-study results and caveats: Statistical testing detected no significant gap in CD8+ Simpson's diversity between patients and controls. Patients and controls were found to share approximately 31 CD8+ CDR3 sequences.

According to the study, genomic DNA was the template for TCR beta VDJ and CDR3 profiling. TCRdb re-analysed the reads in MiXCR, keeping a single row per CDR3 protein. Of 300,000 or so distinct CDR3 sequences listed, 55% to 65% are singletons. This CDR3 region has 14 residues. Trimming removed 4 bases from V and 4 bases from J, with 11 bases in between. CDR1 is SGHTS, CDR2 YDEGEE, per germline. The sample holds many counts of this clonotype. The antigen remains undetermined. This clonotype originated in a human donor with severe aplastic anemia or a healthy control (not recorded which). This chain links TRBV5-8 with TRBJ2-2; D is ambiguous. Sequencing was done on a sample of sorted CD4+, CD8+, or CD8+CD57+ T cells (not recorded which) from PBMCs. This CDR3 reads CASSLYSSTGELFF. CDR3 DNA: TGTGCCAGCAGCCTTTATTCCTCCACCGGGGAGCTGTTTTTT. Variable domain in full (rest from reference TRBV5-8 and TRBJ2-2): EAGVTQSPTHLIKTRGQQATLRCSPISGHTSVYWYQQALGLGLQFLLWYDEGEERNRGNFPPRFSGRQFPNYSSELNVNALELEDSALYLCASSLYSSTGELFFGEGSRLTVL.